This T cell receptor beta chain appears in the sequencing data of a study of OX40 agonist ivuxolimab in advanced cancers. The germline V gene has CDR1 SGHTA and CDR2 FQGNSA. Trimming took off 6 bases at V and 7 bases at J, with 10 bases between the two ends. The CDR3 runs 12 residues. The table came from immunoSEQ multiplex PCR; TCRdb's copy has only in-frame clones and leaves some out. The profile shows tens of thousands of clones, 85% to 90% of them singletons. The source is an adult with an advanced solid tumor such as melanoma, head and neck, liver or kidney cancer. The chain carries TRBV7-2 and TRBJ2-1; tentative D call: TRBD2 (6 bases). Sample: CD4+ or CD8+ T cells sorted from blood, taken in a trial of the OX40 agonist ivuxolimab. In DNA, the CDR3 is TGTGCCAGCAGTACCGGGACTAATGAGCAGTTCTTC. Amino acids: CASSTGTNEQFF.